The present entry profiles one TCR beta chain with its context. TCR beta VDJ and CDR3 profiles were obtained from a genomic DNA template. MiXCR was run by TCRdb on the reads, yielding one entry per CDR3 protein. The table lists 110,000 or so distinct CDR3 sequences, under 60% of them singletons. These data come from a study of CD8+CD57+ T cells in acquired aplastic anemia. Germline loops: CDR1 SEHNR, CDR2 FQNEAQ (reference sequence). The CDR3 consists of 16 residues. V lost 5 bases, J lost 5 bases, and 10 bases stayed unmatched. The sequenced patients had an expansion of CD8+CD57+ cells seen by flow cytometry.

V usage is TRBV7-9 and J usage is TRBJ2-3; 10 positions agree with TRBD1. The sequenced material came from sorted CD4+, CD8+, or CD8+CD57+ T cells (not recorded which) from PBMCs. This receptor was obtained from a human donor with aplastic anemia. The CDR3 DNA reads as TGTGCCAGCAGCCAAGGGGACAGGGGAATTAGAGATACGCAGTATTTT. It specifies CASSQGDRGIRDTQYF.